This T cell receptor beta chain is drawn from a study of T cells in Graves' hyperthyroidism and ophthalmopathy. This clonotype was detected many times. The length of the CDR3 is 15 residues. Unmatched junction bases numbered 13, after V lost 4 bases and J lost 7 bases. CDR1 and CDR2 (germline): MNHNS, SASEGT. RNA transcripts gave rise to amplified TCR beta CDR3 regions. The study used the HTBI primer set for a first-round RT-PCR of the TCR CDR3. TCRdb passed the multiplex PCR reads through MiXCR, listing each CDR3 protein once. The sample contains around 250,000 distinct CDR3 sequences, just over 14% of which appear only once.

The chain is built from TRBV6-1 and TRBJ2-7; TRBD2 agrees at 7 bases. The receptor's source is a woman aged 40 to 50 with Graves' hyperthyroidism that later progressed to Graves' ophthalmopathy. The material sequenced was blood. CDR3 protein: CASSGTKGLGREQYF. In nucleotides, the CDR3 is TGTGCCAGCAGTGGGACAAAAGGACTAGGCAGGGAGCAGTACTTC.